The 17 T cell receptor beta chains given below trace back to one sample, sequenced in a study of CD8+CD57+ T cells in acquired aplastic anemia (dated by TCRdb to the late 2010s). Patients chosen for sequencing had shown expansion of CD8+CD57+ cells by flow cytometry. TCRdb names Illumina HiSeq 2000 as the instrument used. TCR beta VDJ combination and CDR3 sequence profiling used genomic DNA as the template. Through fastp at Q25 and MiXCR, TCRdb rebuilt clones from the public reads, retaining in-frame beta chains. CDR3 protein duplicates are merged, each entry listing the most common genes and DNA. Present in this sample are 180,000 or so distinct CDR3 sequences, less than 60% of which were seen just once. Around 2% of the sample lies in the top ten. Sequenced sample: sorted CD4+, CD8+, or CD8+CD57+ T cells (not recorded which) from PBMCs. The receptors here all came from a human donor with aplastic anemia.

V gene TRBV15 combines with J gene TRBJ2-3; 8 bases line up with TRBD2. Trimming at V came to 0 bases and at J to 4 bases, leaving 3 bases not matched to a gene. The length of the CDR3 is 15 residues. Germline CDR1 LNHNV, CDR2 YYDKDF (reference sequence). The CDR3 loop is CATSRDRLAPDTQYF. CDR3 DNA sequence: TGTGCCACCAGCAGAGATCGACTAGCGCCAGATACGCAGTATTTT.

The rearrangement links TRBV20-1 to TRBJ1-5; no firm D call. In germline, CDR1 is DFQATT, CDR2 SNEGSKA (reference sequence). V lost 6 bases, J lost 3 bases, and 21 bases lay in between. The length of the CDR3 is 16 residues. The CDR3 region has the DNA TGCAGTGCCTCTCAGGAGGTGTTCGTGAACAATCAGCCCCAGCATTTT. This sequence encodes CSASQEVFVNNQPQHF.

The chain carries TRBV11-2 and TRBJ2-1; perhaps TRBD1 as D (5 bases). The CDR3 runs to 14 residues. Trimming left V 0 bases short and J 10 bases short, with 13 bases between. Per the germline V gene, CDR1 is SGHAT and CDR2 is FQNNGV. The CDR3 region has the DNA TGTGCCAGCAGCTTAGAAGGTAGGGGTAGCGAGCAGTTCTTC. Residues: CASSLEGRGSEQFF.

A few counts support this clonotype. The chain is built from TRBV29-1 and TRBJ1-1; D is uncertain. The CDR3 runs 15 residues. V was trimmed by 2 bases and J by 4 bases, leaving 17 bases between them. CDR1 is SQVTM and CDR2 is ANQGSEA in the germline V gene. This CDR3 reads CSVERRIGLFTEAFF. The CDR3 coding sequence is TGCAGCGTTGAAAGGAGGATAGGGCTATTCACTGAAGCTTTCTTT.

This clonotype was seen at least ten times. The V and J genes are TRBV7-3 and TRBJ2-3; 8 bases fit TRBD2. The V gene end was trimmed by 4 bases and the J gene end by 4 bases; junction bases not matched to a gene: 10. From germline, CDR1 is SGHTA and CDR2 FQGTGA. The length of the CDR3 is 16 residues. In DNA form, the CDR3 reads TGTGCCAGCAGCTCCATAGCGGGGTTGGATCCAGATACGCAGTATTTT. Its protein is CASSSIAGLDPDTQYF. Complete variable domain (other parts from reference TRBV7-3 and TRBJ2-3): GAGVSQTPSNKVTEKGKYVELRCDPISGHTALYWYRQSLGQGPEFLIYFQGTGAADDSGLPNDRFFAVRPEGSVSTLKIQRTERGDSAVYLCASSSIAGLDPDTQYFGPGTRLTVL.

V is TRBV10-3 and J is TRBJ2-1, with D perhaps TRBD2 (6 bases). The CDR3 consists of 12 residues. Germline V gives CDR1 ENHRY, CDR2 SYGVKD. Trimming removed 3 bases from V and 10 bases from J, with 10 bases in between. The CDR3 protein is CAISEGRGEQFF. In nucleotides, the CDR3 is TGTGCCATCAGTGAAGGACGGGGGGAGCAGTTCTTC.

This clonotype has a count of ten or more. The rearrangement uses TRBV7-9 and TRBJ2-1; 9 bases line up with TRBD2. Per the germline V gene, CDR1 is SEHNR and CDR2 is FQNEAQ (reference sequence). The length of the CDR3 is 15 residues. Trimming cost V 1 base and J 7 bases; bases outside gene matches: 5. This CDR3 reads CASSLVAGGENEQFF. For the CDR3, the DNA is TGTGCCAGCAGCTTAGTTGCGGGAGGGGAGAATGAGCAGTTCTTC.

This chain joins TRBV7-3 and TRBJ2-3; TRBD2 matches at 7 bases. The germline CDR1 and CDR2 sequences are SGHTA and FQGTGA. The V gene end was trimmed by 5 bases and the J gene end by 4 bases; junction bases not matched to a gene: 12. This CDR3 has 16 residues. CDR3 in amino acids: CASSVQAGPVADTQYF. CDR3 bases: TGTGCCAGCAGCGTTCAAGCGGGGCCGGTGGCAGATACGCAGTATTTT.

The chain couples TRBV2 to TRBJ2-5; D perhaps matches TRBD1 (6 bases). Germline CDR1 and CDR2: SNHLY and FYNNEI. V gave up 6 bases and J gave up 5 bases, with 16 bases separating them. The CDR3 consists of 14 residues. The chain's CDR3 is CASRDKTGFETQYF. The CDR3 DNA reads TGTGCCAGCAGGGATAAAACAGGGTTTGAGACCCAGTACTTC.

V usage is TRBV29-1 and J usage is TRBJ2-7; TRBD2 agrees at 14 bases. Trimming removed 4 bases from V and 7 bases from J; junction bases left unmatched: 12. Germline V gene lookup returns CDR1 SQVTM and CDR2 ANQGSEA. The CDR3 spans 16 residues. The CDR3 region is CSVATSGGVLSGEQYF. The CDR3 DNA is TGCAGCGTTGCGACTAGCGGGGGGGTCTTGTCTGGGGAGCAGTACTTC.

This clonotype was seen at least ten times. The chain uses TRBV19 and TRBJ2-7; no firm D call. Trimming removed 5 bases at V and 1 base at J, with 12 bases between. The V gene's germline CDR1 is LNHDA and CDR2 SQIVND (reference sequence). The CDR3 runs 14 residues. CDR3 sequence reads: CASSPGRISYEQYF. In nucleotides, the CDR3 is TGTGCCAGTAGTCCAGGACGGATATCCTACGAGCAGTACTTC.

There are many counts of this clonotype. The chain links TRBV7-2 to TRBJ2-7; 10 positions agree with TRBD1. J lost 7 bases, V lost 5 bases, and 8 bases had no gene match. Germline CDR1 is SGHTA and CDR2 is FQGNSA. The CDR3 runs 14 residues. In nucleotides, the CDR3 is TGTGCCAGCAGCAACCGACAGGGGGCGCGGGAGCAGTACTTC. This gives the protein CASSNRQGAREQYF.

The genes are TRBV24-1 and TRBJ2-3; 10 bases are shared with TRBD2. The germline gives CDR1 KGHDR, CDR2 SFDVKD. The CDR3 loop spans 19 amino acids. The V and J ends lost 1 base and 0 bases, in that order; junction bases with no gene match: 9. The CDR3 loop reads CATSDFPRTSGASTDTQYF. CDR3 DNA sequence: TGTGCCACCAGTGATTTTCCCCGGACTAGCGGAGCGAGCACAGATACGCAGTATTTT.

This clonotype was picked up many times. CDR3 residues: CATSDAVTGDSYNEQFF. The CDR3 DNA follows: TGTGCCACCAGTGATGCTGTGACAGGCGATTCCTACAATGAGCAGTTCTTC. This rearrangement joins TRBV24-1 to TRBJ2-1; TRBD1 might be the D (6 bases). Trimming pared 3 bases from V and 1 base from J, leaving 15 bases between. In germline, CDR1 is KGHDR, CDR2 SFDVKD. This CDR3 spans 17 amino acids.

The chain links TRBV24-1 to TRBJ2-5; D call uncertain. The V gene lost 4 bases and the J gene lost 4 bases, with 15 bases spanning the gap. The germline V gene encodes CDR1 KGHDR and CDR2 SFDVKD. This CDR3 region has 15 residues. The CDR3 DNA is TGTGCCACCAGTGACTCGGGCGAGGTCGGAGAGACCCAGTACTTC. Its protein is CATSDSGEVGETQYF.

The chain recombines TRBV11-1 with TRBJ2-2; TRBD2 aligns across 12 bases. This CDR3 region has 17 residues. Looked up from germline, CDR1 is SGHAT and CDR2 is FQDESV (reference sequence). V dropped 5 bases and J dropped 2; count of bases not matched to a gene: 6. The CDR3 DNA follows: TGTGCCAGCAGCCCATGGACTAGCGGGGTTAACACCGGGGAGCTGTTTTTT. Translation gives CASSPWTSGVNTGELFF.

In regard to this clonotype: A much larger clone lies a single base off, so this may be a read error. The missing conserved phenylalanine or tryptophan at the end of this CDR3 makes a read error likely. The CDR3 loop reads CASSVGRALGNTIYL. The DNA of the CDR3 is TGTGCCAGCAGCGTAGGACGGGCGTTGGGAAACACCATATATCTT. The chain links TRBV9 to TRBJ1-3; D is unclear. The CDR3 totals 15 residues. V gave up 0 bases and J gave up 4 bases, with 11 bases separating them. The germline gives CDR1 SGDLS, CDR2 YYNGEE.